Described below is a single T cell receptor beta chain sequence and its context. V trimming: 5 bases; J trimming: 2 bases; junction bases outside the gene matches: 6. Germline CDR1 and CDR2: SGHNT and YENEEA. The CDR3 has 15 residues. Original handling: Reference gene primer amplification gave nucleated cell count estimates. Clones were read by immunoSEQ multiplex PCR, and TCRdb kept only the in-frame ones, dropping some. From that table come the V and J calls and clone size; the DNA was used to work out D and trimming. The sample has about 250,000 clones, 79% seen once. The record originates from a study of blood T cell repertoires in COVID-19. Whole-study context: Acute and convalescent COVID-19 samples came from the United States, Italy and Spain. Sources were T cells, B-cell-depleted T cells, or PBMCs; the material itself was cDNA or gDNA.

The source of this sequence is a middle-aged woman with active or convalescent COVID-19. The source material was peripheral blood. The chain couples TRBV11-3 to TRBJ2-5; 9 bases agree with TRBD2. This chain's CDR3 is CASSRTSAKQETQYF. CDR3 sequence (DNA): TGTGCCAGCAGCCGGACTAGCGCTAAGCAAGAGACCCAGTACTTC.